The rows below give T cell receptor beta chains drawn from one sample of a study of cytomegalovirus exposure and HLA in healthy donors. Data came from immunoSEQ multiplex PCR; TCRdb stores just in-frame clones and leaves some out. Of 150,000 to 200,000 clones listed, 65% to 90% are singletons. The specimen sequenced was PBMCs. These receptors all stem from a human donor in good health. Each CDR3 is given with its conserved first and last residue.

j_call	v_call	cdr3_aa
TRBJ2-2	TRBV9	CASSVTSGGPTGELFF
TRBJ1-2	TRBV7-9	CASSETLHRGTNYGYTF
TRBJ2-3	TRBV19	CASRVTGGGGTDTQYF
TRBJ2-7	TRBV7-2	CASSPRSTNYEQYF
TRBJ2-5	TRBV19	CPIQEPQETQYF
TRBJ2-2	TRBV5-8	CASFRQSAGELFF
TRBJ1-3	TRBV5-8	CASSRTGGSNTIYF
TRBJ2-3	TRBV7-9	CASSPGTSGTDTQYF
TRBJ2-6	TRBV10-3	CAISESGGGTGANVLTF
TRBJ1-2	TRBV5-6	CASSSDRVGYTF
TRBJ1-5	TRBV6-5	CASSYVPPYDQPQHF
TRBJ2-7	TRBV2	CASKRGPAYEQYF
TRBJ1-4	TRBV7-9	CASSSPGHPEKLFF
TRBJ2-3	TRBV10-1	CASRGAGTDTQYF
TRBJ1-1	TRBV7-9	CASSALTANTEAFF
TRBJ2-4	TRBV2	CASRLDKNIQYF
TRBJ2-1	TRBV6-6	CASRGAGGSYNEQFF
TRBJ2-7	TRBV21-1	CASRSGTTYEQYF
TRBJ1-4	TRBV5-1	CASSAGQGWGNEKLFF
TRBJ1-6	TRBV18	CASSLASSYNSPLHF
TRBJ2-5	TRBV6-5	CASSSLAGAIETQYF
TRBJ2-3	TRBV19	CASSQETSTDTQYF
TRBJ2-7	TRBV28	CASSLGQNYEQYF
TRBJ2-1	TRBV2	CASSEMAGGLEQFF
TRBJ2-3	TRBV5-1	CASSFGSGGASYF
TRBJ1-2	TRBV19	CASTATGKANYGYTF
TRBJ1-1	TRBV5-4	CASSPQTGESTEAFF
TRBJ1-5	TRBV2	CASSRTGNQPQHF
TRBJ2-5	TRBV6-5	CASSYGLAEETQYF
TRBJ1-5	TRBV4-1	CASSPSPGTSNQPQHF
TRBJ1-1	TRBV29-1	CSVGGQISEAFF
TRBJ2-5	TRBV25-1	CASSTGLGETQYF
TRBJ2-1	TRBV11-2	CASSSTGGSYNEQFF
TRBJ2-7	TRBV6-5	CASSYSPDTYEQYF
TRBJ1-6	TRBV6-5	CASSDRGNSPLHF
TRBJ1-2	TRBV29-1	CSVPNRGGDYGYTF
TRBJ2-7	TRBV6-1	CASSEILGGGSYYEQYF
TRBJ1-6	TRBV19	CASGQGRNSPLHF
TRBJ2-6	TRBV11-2	CASSLDWAPGANVLTF
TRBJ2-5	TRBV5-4	CASSLGLAETQYF
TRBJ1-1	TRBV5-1	CASSLGGFSEAFF
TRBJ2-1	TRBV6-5	CVSSYYEGGEQFF
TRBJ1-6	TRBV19	CASTGGQGISPLHF
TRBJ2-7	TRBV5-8	CASSWSGYEQYF
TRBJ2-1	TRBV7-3	CASSLTSFPYNEQFF
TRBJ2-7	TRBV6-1	CASSGRTGSYEQYF
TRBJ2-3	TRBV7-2	CASSSSGGARDTQYF
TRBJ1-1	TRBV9	CASSIGTGKNTEAFF
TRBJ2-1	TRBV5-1	CASSPGQQPYNEQFF
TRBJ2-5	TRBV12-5	CASQRDSYQETQYF
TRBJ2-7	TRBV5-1	CASSLATSSPEQYF